A single sample gave rise to the 27 T cell receptor beta chains below, sequenced in a study of early T cells in non-severe SARS-CoV-2 infection. TCRdb fed the 5' RACE reads into MiXCR, producing one record per CDR3 protein. The top ten clones hold 1.1% of a sample with 74,000 or so distinct CDR3 sequences, roughly 13% of them seen once. Sequences were obtained from whole blood. The receptors shown here come from an adult who was a healthcare worker with PCR-confirmed SARS-CoV-2 infection or an uninfected control (not recorded which).

V and J are TRBV30 and TRBJ2-7, with 13 bases matching TRBD2. The CDR3 contains 15 residues. Trimming at V came to 0 bases and at J to 7 bases, leaving 6 bases not matched to a gene. The germline gives CDR1 GTSNPN, CDR2 SVGIG (reference sequence). This CDR3 reads CAWSVRTSGGNEQYF. In DNA form, the CDR3 reads TGTGCCTGGAGTGTACGGACTAGCGGGGGAAATGAGCAGTACTTC.

This clonotype appeared many times. J is TRBJ1-4 and V is TRBV7-2; no clear D gene. Trimming removed 5 bases from V and 0 bases from J, with 13 bases in between. CDR3 length: 16 residues. The germline CDR1 and CDR2 sequences are SGHTA and FQGNSA. CDR3 sequence reads: CASSTTPYATNEKLFF. CDR3 nucleotide sequence: TGTGCCAGCAGCACCACTCCCTATGCAACTAATGAAAAACTGTTTTTT.

This clonotype was detected ten times or more. This chain joins TRBV19 and TRBJ2-2; unclear D gene. The CDR3 runs to 11 residues. The germline CDR1 and CDR2 sequences are LNHDA and SQIVND (reference sequence). V dropped 3 bases and J dropped 7 bases, with 3 bases sitting between them. CDR3 DNA sequence: TGTGCCAGTAGTATGGGCGGGGAGCTGTTTTTT. Protein sequence: CASSMGGELFF.

This clonotype was seen repeatedly, ten times or more. This chain joins TRBV28 and TRBJ2-7; 9 positions match TRBD1. Losses at the gene ends were 4 bases for V and 7 bases for J; bases not matched to a gene: 14. The CDR3 consists of 16 residues. Germline V gives CDR1 MDHEN, CDR2 SYDVKM. CDR3 in DNA: TGTGCCAGCAGTTCTCCCGGGACAGGGAAGGTCAGTGAGCAGTACTTC. Residues: CASSSPGTGKVSEQYF.

The V call is TRBV29-1, the J call TRBJ2-3; D is possibly TRBD2 (6 bases). V was shortened by 7 bases and J by 1 base, with 9 bases between the two germline ends. The CDR3 loop spans 12 amino acids. Germline V lookup: CDR1 SQVTM, CDR2 ANQGSEA. CDR3 nucleotides: TGCAGCGCCGGAGGGGGCACAGATACGCAGTATTTT. It codes for CSAGGGTDTQYF.

This clonotype is medium-sized by share. The rearrangement uses TRBV6-1 and TRBJ1-4; possibly TRBD1 for D (5 bases). Germline lookup yields CDR1 MNHNS and CDR2 SASEGT. This CDR3 contains 15 residues. Trimming cost V 7 bases and J 7 bases, with 19 bases left between them. The CDR3 DNA reads as TGTGCCAGCAACCCCGACCCGGGGGGGAGTGAAAAACTGTTTTTT. Translating gives CASNPDPGGSEKLFF.

The chain combines TRBV6-2 or TRBV6-3 with TRBJ2-7, with 13 bases fitting TRBD2. The germline V gene encodes CDR1 MNHEY and CDR2 SVGEGT. The trim removed 7 bases at V and 6 bases at J, leaving 6 bases unmatched. This CDR3 contains 14 residues. The CDR3 DNA is TGTGCCAGCACCACTAGCGGGAGGGCCTCCGAGCAGTACTTC. It encodes CASTTSGRASEQYF.

The chain recombines TRBV10-3 with TRBJ2-1, with TRBD2 identical over 11 bases. CDR1 and CDR2 from the germline V gene are ENHRY and SYGVKD. V trimming: 11 bases; J trimming: 9 bases; junction bases outside the gene matches: 15. This CDR3 spans 15 amino acids. The CDR3 DNA follows: TGTGCCGTCTCGACTAGCGGGGTCGGAGAAGGTGAGCAGTTCTTC. This encodes CAVSTSGVGEGEQFF.

This clonotype was counted between two and nine times. This chain connects TRBV19 to TRBJ2-7; TRBD1 matches 9 bases. CDR3 length equals 16 residues. J gave up 4 bases and V 5 bases, and 12 bases lay outside the gene matches. Germline values: CDR1 LNHDA, CDR2 SQIVND (reference sequence). The CDR3 spells CASSPTPGTGKYEQYF. DNA of the CDR3: TGTGCCAGTAGTCCAACCCCCGGGACAGGGAAATACGAGCAGTACTTC.

This sequence joins TRBV10-3 and TRBJ1-1; D unresolved. CDR1 and CDR2 from the germline V gene are ENHRY and SYGVKD. Trimming took off 4 bases at V and 1 base at J, with 13 bases between the two ends. This CDR3 has 15 amino acids. The CDR3 sequence is CAISVGGLGNTEAFF. The CDR3 DNA follows: TGTGCCATCAGTGTAGGCGGACTGGGGAACACTGAAGCTTTCTTT.

This clonotype was seen repeatedly, ten times or more. The gene calls are TRBV18 and TRBJ1-1, with unresolved D. Trimming took 6 bases from V and 5 from J, leaving 10 bases between them. From germline, CDR1 is KGHSH and CDR2 LQKENI. The CDR3 spans 12 residues. CDR3 in amino acids: CASSRGGTEAFF. The CDR3 DNA follows: TGTGCCAGCTCTCGGGGTGGTACTGAAGCTTTCTTT.

This clonotype came up a few times. The rearrangement links TRBV6-2 or TRBV6-3 to TRBJ1-5, with D unclear. Germline V gene lookup returns CDR1 MNHEY and CDR2 SVGEGT. V lost 4 bases to trimming and J lost 1 base, with 5 bases between them. The CDR3 has 13 residues. The CDR3 here is CASSFNSNQPQHF. CDR3 DNA: TGTGCCAGCAGTTTTAACAGCAATCAGCCCCAGCATTTT.

The chain links TRBV27 to TRBJ2-5; 7 nucleotides agree with TRBD1. V lost 3 bases to trimming and J lost 5 bases; unmatched junction nucleotides: 15. Germline CDR1 MNHEY, CDR2 SMNVEV (reference sequence). The length of the CDR3 is 17 residues. CDR3: CASSFSGTVLTVETQYF. The CDR3 region has the DNA TGTGCCAGCAGTTTCTCCGGGACAGTATTAACGGTGGAGACCCAGTACTTC.

This rearrangement joins TRBV6-2 or TRBV6-3 to TRBJ2-5; tentatively, D is TRBD1 or TRBD2 (6 bases each). V lost 2 bases and J 2 bases, leaving 21 bases between the germline ends. From germline, CDR1 is MNHEY and CDR2 SVGEGT. This CDR3 region has 18 residues. CDR3 bases: TGTGCCAGCAGTTACAAACGCGGTCGAGGGGGGCGACAAGAGACCCAGTACTTC. The encoded protein is CASSYKRGRGGRQETQYF.

This clonotype came up many times. This chain links TRBV20-1 with TRBJ2-2, with D tentatively TRBD1 (6 bases). V shed 3 bases and J shed 0 bases, with 11 bases lying between them. The CDR3 has 15 amino acids. Germline assignment: CDR1 DFQATT and CDR2 SNEGSKA (reference sequence). This CDR3 reads CSARAQGSNTGELFF. CDR3 coding DNA: TGCAGTGCTAGGGCCCAGGGGTCGAACACCGGGGAGCTGTTTTTT.

The rearrangement joins TRBV6-1 to TRBJ2-2; 9 nucleotides match TRBD1. CDR1 is MNHNS, CDR2 SASEGT, per germline. This CDR3 has 15 amino acids. Trimming removed 8 bases from V and 3 bases from J; junction bases left unmatched: 7. The CDR3 sequence: CASYSRDRDTGELFF. The CDR3 region has the DNA TGTGCCAGCTACTCCCGGGACAGGGACACCGGGGAGCTGTTTTTT.

In its sample, this clonotype was seen a few times. The V and J genes are TRBV5-4 and TRBJ2-7; 9 bases are shared with TRBD1. CDR3 length equals 15 residues. Germline V lookup: CDR1 SGHNT, CDR2 YYREEE (reference sequence). V gave up 0 bases and J gave up 5 bases; unmatched junction bases: 6. CDR3 region: CASSLVGTGIHEQYF. In DNA form, the CDR3 reads TGTGCCAGCAGCTTGGTGGGGACAGGGATCCACGAGCAGTACTTC.

V and J are TRBV4-3 and TRBJ2-5; the D is unclear. The CDR3 runs 15 residues. CDR1 is LGHNA, CDR2 YSLEER, per germline. The germline V and J ends were trimmed by 0 bases and 4 bases, with 12 bases remaining between them. The CDR3 protein is CASSQDYGDGETQYF. CDR3 nucleotide sequence: TGCGCCAGCAGCCAAGATTATGGGGATGGAGAGACCCAGTACTTC.

A few counts support this clonotype. The chain carries TRBV6-2 or TRBV6-3 and TRBJ1-1; D gene uncertain. Germline loops: CDR1 MNHEY, CDR2 SVGEGT. The CDR3 is 13 residues long. Trimming left V 6 bases short and J 0 bases short, with 8 bases between. The CDR3 DNA reads TGTGCCAGCAGGTCCACACTGAACACTGAAGCTTTCTTT. Its translation is CASRSTLNTEAFF.

This clonotype was detected many times. The chain employs TRBV7-2 and TRBJ2-2, with 11 bases aligning to TRBD2. J was trimmed by 8 bases and V by 5 bases; bases with no gene match: 10. This CDR3 comprises 16 residues. Germline V gene sequence: CDR1 SGHTA, CDR2 FQGNSA. Written as DNA, the CDR3 is TGTGCCAGCAGCCTCCTTAGACTAGCGGGGTCAGGGGAGCTGTTTTTT. Translating it yields CASSLLRLAGSGELFF.

This clonotype was counted at least ten times. The chain couples TRBV6-2 or TRBV6-3 to TRBJ2-6; no firm D call. Germline CDR1 is MNHEY and CDR2 is SVGEGT. Trimming took 5 bases from V and 0 from J, leaving 5 bases between them. The CDR3 runs to 14 residues. The CDR3 region is CASSLYSGANVLTF. CDR3 coding DNA: TGTGCCAGCAGTCTATACTCTGGGGCCAACGTCCTGACTTTC.

This clonotype was observed at least ten times. V and J are TRBV6-2 or TRBV6-3 and TRBJ1-1, with D maybe TRBD1 (5 bases). V was pared by 6 bases and J by 1 base, with 12 bases between. In germline, CDR1 is MNHEY, CDR2 SVGEGT. The length of the CDR3 is 14 residues. The chain's CDR3 is CASRPLQGNTEAFF. CDR3 bases: TGTGCCAGCAGACCCCTCCAGGGGAACACTGAAGCTTTCTTT.

This clonotype was detected a few times. This chain connects TRBV4-3 to TRBJ2-3; possibly TRBD1 for D (5 bases). The CDR3 length is 15 residues. V lost 0 bases and J lost 1, with 8 bases in between. Germline V gene sequence: CDR1 LGHNA, CDR2 YSLEER. CDR3 DNA: TGCGCCAGCAGCCAAGAGTTAGGGGGCACAGATACGCAGTATTTT. Translated, it gives CASSQELGGTDTQYF.

This clonotype was counted many times. The chain couples TRBV6-6 to TRBJ2-7; maybe TRBD2 (5 bases). This CDR3 is built from 14 residues. In germline, CDR1 is MNHNY, CDR2 SVGAGI (reference sequence). V shed 5 bases and J shed 6 bases, with 17 bases lying between them. CDR3: CASSGSEGWFEQYF. The CDR3 region has the DNA TGTGCCAGCAGTGGTTCCGAGGGATGGTTCGAGCAGTACTTC.

The chain uses TRBV25-1 and TRBJ2-5; 9 bases line up with TRBD1. The V gene's germline CDR1 is MGHDK and CDR2 SYGVNS. CDR3 length: 16 amino acids. V dropped 0 bases and J dropped 6; count of bases not matched to a gene: 8. CDR3 loop: CASSEYSGTGWQTQYF. Here the CDR3 DNA reads TGTGCCAGCAGTGAATATTCGGGGACAGGGTGGCAGACCCAGTACTTC.

V and J are TRBV28 and TRBJ2-3; D not certain. Per the germline V gene, CDR1 is MDHEN and CDR2 is SYDVKM. CDR3 length: 17 amino acids. Trimming shortened V by 7 bases and J by 2 bases, and 22 bases separated the two germline ends. The CDR3 DNA sequence: TGTGCCAGCACCGCCTGGCTGCGAGCCAAACCCACAGATACGCAGTATTTT. Its protein is CASTAWLRAKPTDTQYF.

This clonotype was picked up many times. V gene TRBV12-5 combines with J gene TRBJ2-1, with D perhaps given as TRBD1 or TRBD2 (5 bases each). Germline V gene sequence: CDR1 LGHNT, CDR2 FRNRAP. The germline V and J ends were trimmed by 3 bases and 4 bases, with 13 bases remaining between them. The CDR3 loop spans 15 amino acids. The CDR3 DNA reads TGTGCTAGTGGTTTTAGGGACGGCTTGTACAATGAGCAGTTCTTC. This gives the protein CASGFRDGLYNEQFF. The full variable domain, its missing parts supplied by reference TRBV12-5 and TRBJ2-1, is DARVTQTPRHKVTEMGQEVTMRCQPILGHNTVFWYRQTMMQGLELLAYFRNRAPLDDSGMPKDRFSAEMPDATLATLKIQPSEPRDSAVYFCASGFRDGLYNEQFFGPGTRLTVL.